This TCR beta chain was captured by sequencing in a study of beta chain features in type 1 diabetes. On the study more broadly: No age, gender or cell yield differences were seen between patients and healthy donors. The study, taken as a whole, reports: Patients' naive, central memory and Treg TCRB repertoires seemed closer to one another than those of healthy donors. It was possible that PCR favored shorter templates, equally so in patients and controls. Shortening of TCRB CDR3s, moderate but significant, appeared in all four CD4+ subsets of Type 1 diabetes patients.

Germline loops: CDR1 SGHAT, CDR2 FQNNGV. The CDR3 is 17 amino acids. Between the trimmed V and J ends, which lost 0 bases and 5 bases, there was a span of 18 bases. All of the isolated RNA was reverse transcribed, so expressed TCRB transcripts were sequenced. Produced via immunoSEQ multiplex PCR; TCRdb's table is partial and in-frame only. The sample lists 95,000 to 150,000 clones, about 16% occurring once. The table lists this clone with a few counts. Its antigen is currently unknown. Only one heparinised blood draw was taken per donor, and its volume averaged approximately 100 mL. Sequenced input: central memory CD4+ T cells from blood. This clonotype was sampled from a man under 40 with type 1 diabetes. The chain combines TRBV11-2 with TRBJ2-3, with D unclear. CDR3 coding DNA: TGTGCCAGCAGCTTAGATGTAACTTTTGGGTTGGGAGATACGCAGTATTTT. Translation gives CASSLDVTFGLGDTQYF.